The 23 T cell receptor beta chains presented below share a single source sample, sequenced in a study of blood T cell repertoires in COVID-19. The repertoire was sequenced with immunoSEQ multiplex PCR; TCRdb's copy has only in-frame clones and lacks some. Among more than 150,000 clones listed, about nine tenths were seen once. The sample consisted of peripheral blood. These receptors all come from a man between 65 and 85 years old with active or convalescent COVID-19.

V is TRBV6-5 and J is TRBJ1-3, with D possibly being TRBD1 (6 bases). The CDR3 covers 16 residues. Trimming took 4 bases from V and 0 from J, leaving 13 bases between them. CDR1 MNHEY and CDR2 SVGAGI come from the germline V gene. The CDR3 DNA reads as TGTGCCAGCAGTTCCCGACAGGTTAGCTCTGGAAACACCATATATTTT. Translation: CASSSRQVSSGNTIYF.

J is TRBJ2-1 and V is TRBV19; 8 bases line up with TRBD2. J was trimmed by 0 bases and V by 7 bases; bases with no gene match: 5. CDR1 is LNHDA, CDR2 SQIVND, per germline (reference sequence). The CDR3 totals 15 residues. CDR3 in amino acids: CASTPSGGSYNEQFF. CDR3 nucleotides: TGTGCCAGTACGCCCAGCGGGGGCTCCTACAATGAGCAGTTCTTC. Supplemented by reference TRBV19 and TRBJ2-1, the full variable domain reads DGGITQSPKYLFRKEGQNVTLSCEQNLNHDAMYWYRQDPGQGLRLIYYSQIVNDFQKGDIAEGYSVSREKKESFPLTVTSAQKNPTAFYLCASTPSGGSYNEQFFGPGTRLTVL.

This clone has more than one count but fewer than ten. The V gene is TRBV2, the J gene TRBJ2-3; D is uncertain. The V end was cut by 1 base, the J end by 1 base, with 6 bases between. In germline, CDR1 is SNHLY, CDR2 FYNNEI. The CDR3 sequence is 14 residues long. The CDR3 spells CASSEVGGTDTQYF. The CDR3 region has the DNA TGTGCCAGCAGTGAAGTAGGAGGCACAGATACGCAGTATTTT.

The rearrangement joins TRBV6-4 to TRBJ2-4, with 10 bases matching TRBD1. Per germline, CDR1 MRHNA and CDR2 SNTAGT. The CDR3 is made up of 15 amino acids. Trimming removed 3 bases from V and 7 bases from J; junction bases left unmatched: 6. CDR3: CASSELAGQGNIQYF. Here the CDR3 DNA reads TGTGCCAGCAGTGAATTAGCGGGACAGGGGAACATTCAGTACTTC.

The chain uses TRBV6-2 or TRBV6-3 and TRBJ2-5, with a tentative D call TRBD2 (6 bases). V dropped 2 bases and J dropped 3 bases, with 13 bases sitting between them. CDR3 length: 15 amino acids. Germline V gives CDR1 MNHEY, CDR2 SVGEGT. The CDR3 region has the DNA TGTGCCAGCAGTTACGCTAGAATAGCGGAAGAGACCCAGTACTTC. Translated, it gives CASSYARIAEETQYF.

This chain joins TRBV2 and TRBJ1-4; 8 bases fit TRBD1. Germline CDR1 and CDR2: SNHLY and FYNNEI. Unmatched junction bases numbered 13, after V lost 4 bases and J lost 9 bases. The CDR3 loop spans 16 amino acids. The CDR3, as DNA: TGTGCCAGCAGTGGAGGACAGGGACGGGTTTATCAAAAACTGTTTTTT. This translates into CASSGGQGRVYQKLFF.

The CDR3 reads CAISESGLAGAEQFF. The CDR3 DNA is TGTGCCATCAGTGAGTCTGGACTAGCGGGGGCTGAGCAGTTCTTC. The chain has TRBV10-3 and TRBJ2-1; TRBD2 agrees at 13 bases. Germline V gene data show CDR1 as ENHRY and CDR2 as SYGVKD. The junction had 2 bases not matched to a gene; V was cut back by 0 bases and J by 9 bases. The CDR3 consists of 15 residues.

The chain links TRBV24-1 to TRBJ2-5; 7 positions match TRBD1. Germline CDR1 KGHDR, CDR2 SFDVKD. V trimming: 6 bases; J trimming: 3 bases; junction bases outside the gene matches: 6. CDR3 length: 14 amino acids. The CDR3, as DNA: TGTGCCACCAGTCCCAGGGGGACAGAAGAGACCCAGTACTTC. Translated: CATSPRGTEETQYF.

The rearrangement joins TRBV24-1 to TRBJ2-1; the D gene is possibly TRBD1 (6 bases). Per germline, CDR1 KGHDR and CDR2 SFDVKD. Trimming left V 5 bases short and J 7 bases short, with 20 bases between. This CDR3 comprises 16 residues. For the CDR3, the DNA is TGTGCCACCAGTGGTACAGGGAGAGTAGGATTGAATGAGCAGTTCTTC. It translates to CATSGTGRVGLNEQFF.

This chain links TRBV18 with TRBJ2-1, with a weak D call TRBD1 (6 bases). Trimming cost V 2 bases and J 7 bases, with 12 bases left between them. This CDR3 is 14 amino acids long. In germline, CDR1 is KGHSH, CDR2 LQKENI. The DNA for the CDR3 is TGTGCCAGCTCACCATCAGGGGCTGTTAATGAGCAGTTCTTC. Translated: CASSPSGAVNEQFF.

The chain's CDR3 is CASSYRNYGYTF. The CDR3, as DNA: TGTGCCAGCAGCTACAGAAACTATGGCTACACCTTC. The chain combines TRBV5-8 with TRBJ1-2, with D uncertain. The CDR3 is made up of 12 amino acids. Germline CDR1 SGHTS, CDR2 YDEGEE. Trimming removed 3 bases from V and 2 bases from J, with 5 bases in between.

J is TRBJ1-4 and V is TRBV2, with D perhaps TRBD1 (5 bases). Trimming removed 7 bases at V and 8 bases at J, with 14 bases between. CDR1 and CDR2 (germline): SNHLY, FYNNEI. This CDR3 spans 13 amino acids. CDR3: CASIIRDGEKLFF. The CDR3 DNA sequence: TGTGCCAGCATTATCAGGGATGGAGAAAAACTGTTTTTT. The full variable domain, in which reference TRBV2 and TRBJ1-4 provide the parts outside the CDR3, is EPEVTQTPSHQVTQMGQEVILRCVPISNHLYFYWYRQILGQKVEFLVSFYNNEISEKSEIFDDQFSVERPDGSNFTLKIRSTKLEDSAMYFCASIIRDGEKLFFGSGTQLSVL.

The V call is TRBV6-6, the J call TRBJ2-2; 8 bases agree with TRBD2. J was trimmed by 5 bases and V by 5 bases; bases with no gene match: 13. CDR1 is MNHNY, CDR2 SVGAGI, per germline (reference sequence). The CDR3 runs to 17 residues. CDR3 protein: CASSRLAGTLGTGELFF. The CDR3 DNA reads as TGTGCCAGCAGTCGATTAGCGGGGACGCTTGGTACCGGGGAGCTGTTTTTT.

The rearrangement links TRBV15 to TRBJ1-5; D gene unclear. Trimming cost V 1 base and J 2 bases, with 3 bases left between them. CDR3 length: 13 residues. The germline CDR1 and CDR2 sequences are LNHNV and YYDKDF (reference sequence). CDR3 protein: CATSRGRNQPQHF. Written as DNA, the CDR3 is TGTGCCACCAGCAGAGGGCGCAATCAGCCCCAGCATTTT.

The gene calls are TRBV19 and TRBJ2-2, with TRBD2 as a possible D gene (6 bases). Trimming stripped 9 bases from V and 2 bases from J, with 16 bases between. The CDR3 runs to 15 residues. CDR1 is LNHDA, CDR2 SQIVND, per germline (reference sequence). The CDR3 DNA follows: TGTGCCAGCACCCCAACCGGGACTAACACCGGGGAGCTGTTTTTT. Its translation is CASTPTGTNTGELFF.

The chain joins TRBV3-1 (or the pseudogene TRBV3-2) to TRBJ1-2; no firm D call. V lost 0 bases to trimming and J lost 8 bases, with 10 bases between them. This CDR3 has 13 residues. CDR1 is LGHDT and CDR2 is YNNKEL in the germline V gene (reference sequence). CDR3: CASSQDPKRGYTF. The CDR3 nucleotides are TGTGCCAGCAGCCAAGATCCCAAACGGGGCTACACCTTC.

This chain links TRBV4-3 with TRBJ1-2, with D uncertain. Trimming removed 0 bases at V and 4 bases at J, with 9 bases between. The CDR3 totals 14 residues. Germline loops: CDR1 LGHNA, CDR2 YSLEER. The CDR3 reads CASSQDRYLYGYTF. The CDR3 region has the DNA TGCGCCAGCAGCCAAGACCGCTACCTCTATGGCTACACCTTC.

V and J are TRBV6-5 and TRBJ1-2, with TRBD1 as a possible D gene (5 bases). Trimming cost V 2 bases and J 0 bases, with 13 bases left between them. The CDR3 runs 16 residues. CDR1 is MNHEY, CDR2 SVGAGI, per germline. The CDR3 nucleotides are TGTGCCAGCAGTTACACAGGAGCGAAAACTAACTATGGCTACACCTTC. This sequence encodes CASSYTGAKTNYGYTF.

This CDR3 reads CASSQLGARGYTF. The CDR3 nucleotides read TGTGCCAGCAGCCAACTGGGGGCTCGTGGCTACACCTTC. The chain has TRBV3-1 (or the pseudogene TRBV3-2) and TRBJ1-2, with a tentative D call TRBD1 (6 bases). The germline V gene has CDR1 LGHDT and CDR2 YNNKEL (reference sequence). V shed 2 bases and J shed 7 bases, with 11 bases lying between them. The length of the CDR3 is 13 residues.

The V call is TRBV7-2, the J call TRBJ2-3, with TRBD2 matching 13 bases. Looked up from germline, CDR1 is SGHTA and CDR2 is FQGNSA. CDR3 size: 16 residues. The V gene end was trimmed by 6 bases and the J gene end by 4 bases; junction bases not matched to a gene: 7. CDR3 in amino acids: CASRTSGTSGADTQYF. The DNA of the CDR3 is TGTGCCAGCAGAACCTCCGGGACTAGCGGGGCAGATACGCAGTATTTT.

This chain links TRBV5-6 with TRBJ1-1, with D maybe TRBD1 (6 bases). The CDR3 spans 14 residues. Per germline, CDR1 SGHDT and CDR2 YYEEEE. The germline V and J ends were trimmed by 4 bases and 3 bases, with 13 bases remaining between them. The CDR3 DNA is TGTGCCAGCAGCACCCTACAGGGTTACACTGAAGCTTTCTTT. Its protein product is CASSTLQGYTEAFF. Looking up the rest from reference TRBV5-6 and TRBJ1-1 gives the full variable domain: DAGVTQSPTHLIKTRGQQVTLRCSPKSGHDTVSWYQQALGQGPQFIFQYYEEEERQRGNFPDRFSGHQFPNYSSELNVNALLLGDSALYLCASSTLQGYTEAFFGQGTRLTVV.

This clone is a singleton in its sample. The chain joins TRBV27 to TRBJ2-7; D unresolved. This CDR3 comprises 11 residues. Germline V gene data show CDR1 as MNHEY and CDR2 as SMNVEV (reference sequence). The V end was cut by 5 bases, the J end by 3 bases, with 5 bases between. DNA for the CDR3: TGTGCCAGCAGTCTCCTCTACGAGCAGTACTTC. Translation gives CASSLLYEQYF.

This rearrangement joins TRBV6-5 to TRBJ1-6; 10 nucleotides align to TRBD1. The germline CDR1 and CDR2 sequences are MNHEY and SVGAGI. This CDR3 comprises 16 residues. V trimming: 2 bases; J trimming: 10 bases; junction bases outside the gene matches: 8. The CDR3 reads CASSYGFGTGASPLHF. The CDR3 coding sequence is TGTGCCAGCAGTTACGGCTTCGGGACAGGGGCCTCACCCCTCCACTTT.